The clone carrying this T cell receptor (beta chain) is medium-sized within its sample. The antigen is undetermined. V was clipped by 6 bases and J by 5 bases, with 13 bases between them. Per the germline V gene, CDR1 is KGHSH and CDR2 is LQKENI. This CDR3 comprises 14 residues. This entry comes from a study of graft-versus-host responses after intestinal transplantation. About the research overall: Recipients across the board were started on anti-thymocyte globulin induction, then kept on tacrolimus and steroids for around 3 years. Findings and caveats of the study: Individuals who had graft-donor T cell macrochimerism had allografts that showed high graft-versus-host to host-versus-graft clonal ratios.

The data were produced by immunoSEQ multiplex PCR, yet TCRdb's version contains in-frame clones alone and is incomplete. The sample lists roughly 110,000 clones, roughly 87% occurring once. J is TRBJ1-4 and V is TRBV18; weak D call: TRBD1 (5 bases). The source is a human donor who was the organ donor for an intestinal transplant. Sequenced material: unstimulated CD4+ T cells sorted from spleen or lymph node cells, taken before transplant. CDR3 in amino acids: CASSRGTGNEKLFF. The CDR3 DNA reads TGTGCCAGCTCCCGCGGGACGGGGAATGAAAAACTGTTTTTT.